This TCR beta chain was documented in a study of OX40 agonist ivuxolimab in advanced cancers. Turning to the study itself: Ivuxolimab, an antibody that agonizes OX40 (CD134), was administered to the patients. Findings and limits, study-wide: By week 6 at 0.1 to 3.0 mg/kg, blood CD4+ and CD8+ T cells had expanded clonally.

On cycle 4 day 1 and cycle 7 day 1, as well as at baseline, blood was sampled. In the case of this clone: What it binds is unknown.

The assay was immunoSEQ multiplex PCR, and TCRdb's table has in-frame clones only and misses some. The sample lists roughly 57,000 clones; 87% were seen once. The receptor's source is an adult with an advanced solid tumor such as melanoma, head and neck, liver or kidney cancer. Sequenced here: CD4+ or CD8+ T cells sorted from blood, sampled in a trial of the OX40 agonist ivuxolimab.

The CDR3 is CASSLQTGMGTDTQYF. Here the CDR3 DNA reads TGCGCCAGCAGTTTACAAACAGGGATGGGCACAGATACGCAGTATTTT. V and J are TRBV5-1 and TRBJ2-3; the D gene is possibly TRBD1 (6 bases). The CDR3 spans 16 residues. V was clipped by 5 bases and J by 1 base, with 17 bases between them. The V gene's germline CDR1 is SGHRS and CDR2 YFSETQ.